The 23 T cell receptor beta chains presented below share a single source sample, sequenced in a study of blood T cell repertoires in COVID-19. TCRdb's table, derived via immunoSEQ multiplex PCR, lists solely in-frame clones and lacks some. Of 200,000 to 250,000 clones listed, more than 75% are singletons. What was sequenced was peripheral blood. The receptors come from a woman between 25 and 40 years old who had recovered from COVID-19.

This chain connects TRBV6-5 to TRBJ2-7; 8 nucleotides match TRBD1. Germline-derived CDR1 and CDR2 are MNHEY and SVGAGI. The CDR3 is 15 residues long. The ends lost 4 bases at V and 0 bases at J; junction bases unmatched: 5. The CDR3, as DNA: TGTGCCAGCAGTTTCGACAGGGGTACCTCCTACGAGCAGTACTTC. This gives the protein CASSFDRGTSYEQYF.

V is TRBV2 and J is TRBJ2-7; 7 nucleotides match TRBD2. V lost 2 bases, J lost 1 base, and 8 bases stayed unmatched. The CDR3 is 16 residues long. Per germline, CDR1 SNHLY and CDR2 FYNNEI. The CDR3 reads CASSEQVAGTSYEQYF. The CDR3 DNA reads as TGTGCCAGCAGTGAACAGGTAGCGGGCACGTCCTACGAGCAGTACTTC.

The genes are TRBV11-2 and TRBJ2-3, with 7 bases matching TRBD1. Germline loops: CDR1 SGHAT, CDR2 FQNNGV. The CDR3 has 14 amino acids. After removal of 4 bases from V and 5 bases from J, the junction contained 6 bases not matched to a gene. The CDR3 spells CASSSGGRIDTQYF. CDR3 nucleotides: TGTGCCAGCAGCTCAGGGGGTCGTATAGATACGCAGTATTTT.

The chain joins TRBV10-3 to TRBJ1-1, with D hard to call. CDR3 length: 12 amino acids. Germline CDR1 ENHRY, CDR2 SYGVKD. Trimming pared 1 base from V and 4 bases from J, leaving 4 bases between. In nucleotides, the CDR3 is TGTGCCATCAGTGAGTTCTCCACTGAAGCTTTCTTT. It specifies CAISEFSTEAFF.

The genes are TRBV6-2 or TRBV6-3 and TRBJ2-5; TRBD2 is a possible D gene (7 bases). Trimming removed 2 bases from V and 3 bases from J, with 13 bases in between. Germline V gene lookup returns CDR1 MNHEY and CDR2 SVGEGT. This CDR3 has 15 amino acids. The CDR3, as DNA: TGTGCCAGCAGTTACCCCGGGGGGCGCGAAGAGACCCAGTACTTC. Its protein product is CASSYPGGREETQYF.

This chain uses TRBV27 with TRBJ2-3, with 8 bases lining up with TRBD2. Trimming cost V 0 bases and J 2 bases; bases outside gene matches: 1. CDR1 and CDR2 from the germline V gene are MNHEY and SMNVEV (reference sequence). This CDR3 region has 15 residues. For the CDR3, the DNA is TGTGCCAGCAGTTTATCGCGGGGGGTCACAGATACGCAGTATTTT. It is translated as CASSLSRGVTDTQYF.

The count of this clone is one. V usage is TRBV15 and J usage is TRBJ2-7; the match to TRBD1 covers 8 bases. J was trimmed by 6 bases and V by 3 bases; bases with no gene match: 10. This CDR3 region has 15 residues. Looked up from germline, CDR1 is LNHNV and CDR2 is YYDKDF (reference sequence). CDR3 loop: CATSRGGQVGGEQYF. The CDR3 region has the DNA TGTGCCACCAGCAGGGGGGGACAGGTAGGTGGCGAGCAGTACTTC.

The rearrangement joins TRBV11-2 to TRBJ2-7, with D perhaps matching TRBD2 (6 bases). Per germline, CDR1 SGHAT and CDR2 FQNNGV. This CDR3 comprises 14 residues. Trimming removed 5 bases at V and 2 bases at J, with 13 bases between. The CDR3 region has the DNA TGTGCCAGCAGCCCATACGGGGGTGCCTACGAGCAGTACTTC. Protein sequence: CASSPYGGAYEQYF.

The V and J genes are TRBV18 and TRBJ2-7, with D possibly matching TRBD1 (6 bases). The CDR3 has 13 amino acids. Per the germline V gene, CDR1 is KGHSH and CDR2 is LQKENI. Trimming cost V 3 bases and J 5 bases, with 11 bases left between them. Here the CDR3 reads CASSPLPGDEQYF. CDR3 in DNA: TGTGCCAGCTCACCCTTACCAGGGGACGAGCAGTACTTC.

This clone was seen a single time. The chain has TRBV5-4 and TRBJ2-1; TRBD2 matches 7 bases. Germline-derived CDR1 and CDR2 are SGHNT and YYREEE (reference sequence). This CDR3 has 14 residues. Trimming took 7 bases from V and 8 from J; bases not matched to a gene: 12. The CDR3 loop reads CASFPGTGGHEQFF. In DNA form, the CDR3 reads TGTGCCAGCTTCCCGGGGACGGGGGGACATGAGCAGTTCTTC.

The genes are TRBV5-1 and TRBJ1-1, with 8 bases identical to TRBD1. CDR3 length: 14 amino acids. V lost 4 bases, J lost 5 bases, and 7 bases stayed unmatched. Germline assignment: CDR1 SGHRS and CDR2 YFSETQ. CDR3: CASSQMTGETEAFF. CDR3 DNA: TGCGCCAGCAGCCAGATGACAGGGGAAACTGAAGCTTTCTTT.

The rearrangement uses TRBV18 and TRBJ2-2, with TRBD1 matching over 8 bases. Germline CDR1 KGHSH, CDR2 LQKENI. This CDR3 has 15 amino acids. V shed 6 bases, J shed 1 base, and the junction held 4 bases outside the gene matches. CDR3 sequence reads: CASSLDRGNTGELFF. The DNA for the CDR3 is TGTGCCAGCTCTCTTGACAGGGGGAACACCGGGGAGCTGTTTTTT.

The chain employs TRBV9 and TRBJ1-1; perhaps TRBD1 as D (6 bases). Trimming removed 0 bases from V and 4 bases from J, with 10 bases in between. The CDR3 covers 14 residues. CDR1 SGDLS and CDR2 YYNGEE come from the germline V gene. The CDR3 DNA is TGTGCCAGCAGCGTAGGTGGGGGCGGCACTGAAGCTTTCTTT. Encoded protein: CASSVGGGGTEAFF.

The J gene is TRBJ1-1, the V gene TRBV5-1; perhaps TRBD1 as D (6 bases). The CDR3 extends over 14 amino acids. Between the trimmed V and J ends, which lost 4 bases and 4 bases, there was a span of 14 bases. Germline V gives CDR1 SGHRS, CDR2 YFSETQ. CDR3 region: CASSPERGSTEAFF. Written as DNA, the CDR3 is TGCGCCAGCAGCCCGGAAAGGGGGAGCACTGAAGCTTTCTTT. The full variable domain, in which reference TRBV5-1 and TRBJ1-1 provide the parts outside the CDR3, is KAGVTQTPRYLIKTRGQQVTLSCSPISGHRSVSWYQQTPGQGLQFLFEYFSETQRNKGNFPGRFSGRQFSNSRSEMNVSTLELGDSALYLCASSPERGSTEAFFGQGTRLTVV.

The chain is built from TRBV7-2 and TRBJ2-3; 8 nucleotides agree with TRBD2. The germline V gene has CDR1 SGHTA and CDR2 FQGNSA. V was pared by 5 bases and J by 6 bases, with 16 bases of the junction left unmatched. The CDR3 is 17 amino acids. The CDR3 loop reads CASSPRLGTRENDTQYF. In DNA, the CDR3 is TGTGCCAGCAGCCCCAGACTGGGGACTAGAGAAAATGATACGCAGTATTTT.

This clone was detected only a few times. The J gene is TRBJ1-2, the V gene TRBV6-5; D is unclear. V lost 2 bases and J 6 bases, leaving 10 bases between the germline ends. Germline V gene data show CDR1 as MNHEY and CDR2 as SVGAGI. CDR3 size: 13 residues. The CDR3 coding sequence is TGTGCCAGCAGTTACGTGGGCAAAGATGGCTACACCTTC. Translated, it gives CASSYVGKDGYTF.

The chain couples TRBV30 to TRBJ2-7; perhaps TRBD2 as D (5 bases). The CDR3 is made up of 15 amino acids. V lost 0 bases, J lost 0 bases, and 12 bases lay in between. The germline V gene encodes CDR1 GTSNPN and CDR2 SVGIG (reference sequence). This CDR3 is CAWSVEAARSYEQYF. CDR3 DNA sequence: TGTGCCTGGAGTGTGGAGGCAGCGCGCTCCTACGAGCAGTACTTC.

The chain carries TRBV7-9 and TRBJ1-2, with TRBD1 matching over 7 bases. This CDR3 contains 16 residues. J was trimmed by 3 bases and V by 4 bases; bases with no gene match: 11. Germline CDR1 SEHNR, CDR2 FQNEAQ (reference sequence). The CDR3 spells CASSSGLWTGYYGYTF. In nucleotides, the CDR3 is TGTGCCAGCAGCTCCGGCCTTTGGACAGGTTACTATGGCTACACCTTC.

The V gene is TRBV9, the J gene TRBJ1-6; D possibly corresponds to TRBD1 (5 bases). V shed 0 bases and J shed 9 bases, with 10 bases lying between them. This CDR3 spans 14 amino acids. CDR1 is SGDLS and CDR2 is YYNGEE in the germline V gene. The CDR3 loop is CASSVEGKSSPLHF. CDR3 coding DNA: TGTGCCAGCAGCGTAGAGGGGAAGTCTTCACCCCTCCACTTT.

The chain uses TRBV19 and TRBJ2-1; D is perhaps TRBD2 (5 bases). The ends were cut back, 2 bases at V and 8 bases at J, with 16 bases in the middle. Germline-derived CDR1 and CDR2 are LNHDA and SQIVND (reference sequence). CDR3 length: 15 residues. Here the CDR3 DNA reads TGTGCCAGTAGTATAAAGTCGGGGTCGGGTTATGAGCAGTTCTTC. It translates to CASSIKSGSGYEQFF.

The CDR3: CASSIMATEAFF. The CDR3 DNA follows: TGTGCCAGTAGTATAATGGCCACTGAAGCTTTCTTT. This sequence joins TRBV19 and TRBJ1-1; no reliable D call. The CDR3 is made up of 12 amino acids. Germline V gives CDR1 LNHDA, CDR2 SQIVND (reference sequence). V lost 2 bases and J lost 4, with 5 bases in between.

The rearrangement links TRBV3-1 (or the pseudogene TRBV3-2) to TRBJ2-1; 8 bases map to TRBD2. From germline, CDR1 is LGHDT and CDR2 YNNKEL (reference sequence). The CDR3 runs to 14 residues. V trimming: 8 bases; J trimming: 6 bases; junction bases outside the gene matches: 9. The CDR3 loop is CASREVAGSNEQFF. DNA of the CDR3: TGTGCCAGCCGCGAGGTAGCGGGAAGCAATGAGCAGTTCTTC.

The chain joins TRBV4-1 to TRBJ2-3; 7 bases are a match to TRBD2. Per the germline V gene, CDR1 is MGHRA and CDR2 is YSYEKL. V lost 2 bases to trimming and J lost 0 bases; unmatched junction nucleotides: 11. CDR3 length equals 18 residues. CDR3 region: CASSQPRGLAASTDTQYF. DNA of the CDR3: TGCGCCAGCAGCCAACCCAGAGGGCTAGCGGCTAGCACAGATACGCAGTATTTT.